This record covers a single T cell receptor beta chain. Germline assignment: CDR1 GTSNPN and CDR2 SVGIG (reference sequence). CDR3 length: 13 amino acids. The V gene end was trimmed by 2 bases and the J gene end by 8 bases; junction bases not matched to a gene: 7. Authors' methods: Scientists estimated how many nucleated cells there were by amplifying reference gene primers. The data were produced by immunoSEQ multiplex PCR, yet TCRdb's version contains in-frame clones alone and is incomplete. The V and J calls and the clone size are those of that table, but D and trimming were determined from the DNA. The sample shows 150,000 to 200,000 clones, about 74% of them seen only once. These data are taken from a study of blood T cell repertoires in COVID-19. As for the study in general: Nucleic acid was either cDNA or gDNA, and it came from T cells, B-cell-depleted T cells, or PBMCs.

The TCR was taken from a woman older than 75 with acute or convalescent COVID-19. The chain has TRBV30 and TRBJ1-1, with 8 bases lining up with TRBD1. What was sequenced was peripheral blood. For the CDR3, the DNA is TGTGCCTGGAGTCGGCAGGGGGCCGGAGAAGCTTTCTTT. Translation: CAWSRQGAGEAFF.